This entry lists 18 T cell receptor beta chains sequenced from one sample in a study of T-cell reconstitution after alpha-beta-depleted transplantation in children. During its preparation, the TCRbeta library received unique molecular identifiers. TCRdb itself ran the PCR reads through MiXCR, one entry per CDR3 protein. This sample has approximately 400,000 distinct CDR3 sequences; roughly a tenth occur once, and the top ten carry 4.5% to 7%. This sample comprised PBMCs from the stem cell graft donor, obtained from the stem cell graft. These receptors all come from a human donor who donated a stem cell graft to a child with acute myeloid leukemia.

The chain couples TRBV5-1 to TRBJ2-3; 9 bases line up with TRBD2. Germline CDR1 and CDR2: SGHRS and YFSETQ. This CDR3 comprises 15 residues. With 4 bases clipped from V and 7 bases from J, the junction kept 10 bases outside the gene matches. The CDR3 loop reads CASSPRLSGGNTQYF. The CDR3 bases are TGCGCCAGCAGCCCCCGGCTTAGCGGGGGAAATACGCAGTATTTT.

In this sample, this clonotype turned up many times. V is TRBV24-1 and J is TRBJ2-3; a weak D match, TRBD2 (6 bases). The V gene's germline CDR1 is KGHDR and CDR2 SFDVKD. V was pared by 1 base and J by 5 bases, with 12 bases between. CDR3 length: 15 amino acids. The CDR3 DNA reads TGTGCCACCAGTGATTTCCGGCTTAGCGGAGATACGCAGTATTTT. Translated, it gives CATSDFRLSGDTQYF.

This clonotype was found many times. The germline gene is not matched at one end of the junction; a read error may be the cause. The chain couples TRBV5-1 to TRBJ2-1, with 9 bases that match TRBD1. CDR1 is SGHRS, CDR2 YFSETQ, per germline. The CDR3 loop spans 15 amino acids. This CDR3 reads CASSLTGGSYNEQFF. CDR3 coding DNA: TGTGCCAGCAGTTTGACAGGGGGGTCCTACAATGAGCAGTTCTTC.

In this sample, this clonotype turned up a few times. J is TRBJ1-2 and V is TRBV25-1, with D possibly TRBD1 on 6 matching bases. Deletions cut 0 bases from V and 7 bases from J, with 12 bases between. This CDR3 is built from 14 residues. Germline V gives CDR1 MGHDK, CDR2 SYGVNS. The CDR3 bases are TGTGCCAGCAGTGAATACGGGGGCTCGAGTGGCTACACCTTC. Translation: CASSEYGGSSGYTF.

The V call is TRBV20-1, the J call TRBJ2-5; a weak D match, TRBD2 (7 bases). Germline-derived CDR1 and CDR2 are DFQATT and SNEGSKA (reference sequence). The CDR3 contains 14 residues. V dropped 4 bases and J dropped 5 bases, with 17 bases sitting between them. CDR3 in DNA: TGCAGTGCTATAGTGTTAGGGGGAGGGGAGACCCAGTACTTC. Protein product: CSAIVLGGGETQYF.

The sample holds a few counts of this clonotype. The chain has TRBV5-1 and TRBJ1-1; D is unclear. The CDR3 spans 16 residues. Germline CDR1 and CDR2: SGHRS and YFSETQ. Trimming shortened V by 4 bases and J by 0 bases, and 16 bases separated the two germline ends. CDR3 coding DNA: TGCGCCAGCAGCCTTACGTACCCCCCGATGAACACTGAAGCTTTCTTT. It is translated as CASSLTYPPMNTEAFF.

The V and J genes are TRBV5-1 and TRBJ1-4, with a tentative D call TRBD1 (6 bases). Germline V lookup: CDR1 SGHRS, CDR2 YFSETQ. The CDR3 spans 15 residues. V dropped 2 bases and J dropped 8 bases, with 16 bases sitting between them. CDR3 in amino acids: CASSLLGTWKEKLFF. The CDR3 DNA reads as TGCGCCAGCAGCTTACTGGGGACATGGAAGGAAAAACTGTTTTTT.

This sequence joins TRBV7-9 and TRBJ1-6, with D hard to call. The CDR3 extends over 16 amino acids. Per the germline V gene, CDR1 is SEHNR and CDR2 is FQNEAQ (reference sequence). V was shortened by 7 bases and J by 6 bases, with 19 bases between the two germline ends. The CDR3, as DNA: TGTGCCAGCAACCTCCTCCAGACGGAACCTAATTCACCCCTCCACTTT. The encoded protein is CASNLLQTEPNSPLHF.

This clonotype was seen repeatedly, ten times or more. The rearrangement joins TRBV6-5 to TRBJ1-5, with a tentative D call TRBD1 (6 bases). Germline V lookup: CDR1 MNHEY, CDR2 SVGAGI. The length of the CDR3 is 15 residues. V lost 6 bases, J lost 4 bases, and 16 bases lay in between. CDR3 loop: CASRRHRDPNQPQHF. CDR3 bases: TGTGCCAGCAGGAGACACAGGGACCCTAATCAGCCCCAGCATTTT.

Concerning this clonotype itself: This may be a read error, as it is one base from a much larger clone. The CDR3 is CASSSYSSYNEQFF. The CDR3 DNA follows: TGTGCCAGCAGTTCCTATAGCTCCTACAATGAGCAGTTCTTC. The chain employs TRBV27 and TRBJ2-1, with unresolved D. The CDR3 spans 14 residues. The germline V and J ends were trimmed by 4 bases and 0 bases, with 7 bases remaining between them. Germline values: CDR1 MNHEY, CDR2 SMNVEV (reference sequence).

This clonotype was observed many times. The CDR3 loop is CSVEGGQGDGYTF. The CDR3 DNA is TGCAGCGTTGAAGGGGGACAGGGGGATGGCTACACCTTC. The chain joins TRBV29-1 to TRBJ1-2; TRBD1 agrees at 11 bases. Germline V gene lookup returns CDR1 SQVTM and CDR2 ANQGSEA. V lost 1 base and J lost 6; bases outside the gene matches: 1. The CDR3 has 13 residues.

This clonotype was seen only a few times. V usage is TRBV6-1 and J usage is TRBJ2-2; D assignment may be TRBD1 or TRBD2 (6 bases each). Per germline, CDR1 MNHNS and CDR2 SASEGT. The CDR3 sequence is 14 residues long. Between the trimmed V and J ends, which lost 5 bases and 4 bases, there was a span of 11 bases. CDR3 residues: CASSPGAATGELFF. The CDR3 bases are TGTGCCAGCAGTCCGGGGGCAGCCACCGGGGAGCTGTTTTTT.

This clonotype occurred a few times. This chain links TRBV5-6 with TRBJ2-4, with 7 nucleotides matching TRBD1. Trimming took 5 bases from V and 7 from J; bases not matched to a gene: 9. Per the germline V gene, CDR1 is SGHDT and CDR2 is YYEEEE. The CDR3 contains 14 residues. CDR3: CASRLQDRSNIQYF. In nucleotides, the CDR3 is TGTGCCAGCAGGTTACAGGACAGGTCCAACATTCAGTACTTC.

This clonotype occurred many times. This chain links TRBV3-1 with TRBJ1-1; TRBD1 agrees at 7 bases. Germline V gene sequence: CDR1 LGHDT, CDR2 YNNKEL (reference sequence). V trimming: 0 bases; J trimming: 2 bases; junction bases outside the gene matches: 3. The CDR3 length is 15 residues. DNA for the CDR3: TGTGCCAGCAGCCAAGAGTGGGACAGAAACACTGAAGCTTTCTTT. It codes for CASSQEWDRNTEAFF.

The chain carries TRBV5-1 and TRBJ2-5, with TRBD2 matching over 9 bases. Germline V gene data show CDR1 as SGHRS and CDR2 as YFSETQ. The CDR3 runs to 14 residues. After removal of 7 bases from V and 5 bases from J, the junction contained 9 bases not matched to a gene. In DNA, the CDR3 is TGCGCCAGCCGTCGCGGGGGGGCCGGGGAGACCCAGTACTTC. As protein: CASRRGGAGETQYF.

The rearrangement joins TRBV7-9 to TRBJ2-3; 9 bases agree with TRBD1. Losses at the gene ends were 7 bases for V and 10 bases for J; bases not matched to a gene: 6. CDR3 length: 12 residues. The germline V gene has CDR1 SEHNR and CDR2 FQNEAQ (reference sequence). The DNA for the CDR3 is TGTGCCAGCACCCGGACAGGGGCATCGCAGTATTTT. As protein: CASTRTGASQYF.

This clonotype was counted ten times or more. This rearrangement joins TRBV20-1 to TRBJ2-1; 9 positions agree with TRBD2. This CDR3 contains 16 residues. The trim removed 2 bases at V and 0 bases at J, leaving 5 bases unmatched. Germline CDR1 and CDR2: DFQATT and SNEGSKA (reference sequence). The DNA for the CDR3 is TGCAGTGCTAGACCCCTTAGCGGGAGCTCCTACAATGAGCAGTTCTTC. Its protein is CSARPLSGSSYNEQFF.

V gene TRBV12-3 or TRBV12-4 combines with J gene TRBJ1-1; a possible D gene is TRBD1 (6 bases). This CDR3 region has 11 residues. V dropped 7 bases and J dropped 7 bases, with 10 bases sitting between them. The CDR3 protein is CASTQGIEAFF. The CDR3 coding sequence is TGTGCCAGCACCCAGGGGATTGAAGCTTTCTTT.